Each of the 26 T cell receptor beta chains below was sequenced from the same sample in a study of shared clonotypes between healthy human individuals. CD45RO-negative cells were positively selected for CCR7, leaving out terminally differentiated effector memory CD45RA+ cells. TCRdb's copy holds only in-frame clones and misses some; the assay was immunoSEQ multiplex PCR. The sample holds around 2,000,000 clones, about 95% seen once. Material: naive CD8+ T cells sorted from blood. These receptors came from a man aged 18 to 30 in good health.

The V call is TRBV11-2, the J call TRBJ2-1, with no clear D. V dropped 0 bases and J dropped 7 bases, with 13 bases sitting between them. Germline values: CDR1 SGHAT, CDR2 FQNNGV. This CDR3 spans 15 amino acids. The CDR3 is CASSLDGFGLNEQFF. In DNA, the CDR3 is TGTGCCAGCAGCTTAGACGGGTTCGGGTTGAATGAGCAGTTCTTC.

The V and J genes are TRBV5-6 and TRBJ2-7; D remains unclear. V lost 0 bases to trimming and J lost 3 bases, with 4 bases between them. The CDR3 is made up of 12 amino acids. Germline V gives CDR1 SGHDT, CDR2 YYEEEE. The CDR3 region has the DNA TGTGCCAGCAGCTTGGCTTTCTACGAGCAGTACTTC. Translated, it gives CASSLAFYEQYF.

The chain carries TRBV11-2 and TRBJ1-1, with D unclear. Trimming cost V 3 bases and J 1 base, with 6 bases left between them. This CDR3 is 13 amino acids long. Germline V gene data show CDR1 as SGHAT and CDR2 as FQNNGV. For the CDR3, the DNA is TGTGCCAGCAGCTTGAGCGGGAACACTGAAGCTTTCTTT. This encodes CASSLSGNTEAFF.

The gene calls are TRBV27 and TRBJ2-2, with D possibly TRBD2 on 6 matching bases. The germline gives CDR1 MNHEY, CDR2 SMNVEV (reference sequence). V lost 2 bases and J lost 0, with 13 bases in between. The CDR3 extends over 17 amino acids. The CDR3 DNA is TGTGCCAGCAGTTTAGTATCGACGGGGGCGAACACCGGGGAGCTGTTTTTT. This gives the protein CASSLVSTGANTGELFF.

As to this clone: The sample has other DNA sequences that encode this CDR3 too. The CDR3 here is CASSWGTANTEAFF. The CDR3 region has the DNA TGTGCCAGCAGCTGGGGGACAGCGAACACTGAAGCTTTCTTT. The genes are TRBV5-6 and TRBJ1-1; 7 bases map to TRBD1. The CDR3 is made up of 14 amino acids. CDR1 is SGHDT, CDR2 YYEEEE, per germline. J gave up 1 base and V 3 bases, and 3 bases lay outside the gene matches.

This clone was found once. Other DNA sequences within the sample encode an identical CDR3. This chain uses TRBV5-1 with TRBJ2-7, with a tentative D call TRBD2 (6 bases). The CDR3 extends over 13 amino acids. Deletions cut 4 bases from V and 4 bases from J, with 12 bases between. Per the germline V gene, CDR1 is SGHRS and CDR2 is YFSETQ. CDR3 DNA sequence: TGCGCCAGCAGCGTGGGACTCTTTTACGAGCAGTACTTC. Its translation is CASSVGLFYEQYF.

The rearrangement uses TRBV25-1 and TRBJ1-2; D gene uncertain. V was trimmed by 4 bases and J by 2 bases, leaving 2 bases between them. From germline, CDR1 is MGHDK and CDR2 SYGVNS. The CDR3 is 11 residues long. The CDR3 region has the DNA TGTGCCAGCAGTGGGAACTATGGCTACACCTTC. The encoded protein is CASSGNYGYTF.

The chain employs TRBV4-1 and TRBJ2-7, with 11 bases that match TRBD1. CDR3 length equals 15 residues. Per the germline V gene, CDR1 is MGHRA and CDR2 is YSYEKL. V trimming: 2 bases; J trimming: 3 bases; junction bases outside the gene matches: 3. CDR3 in amino acids: CASSQRTGGVYEQYF. The CDR3, as DNA: TGCGCCAGCAGCCAAAGGACAGGGGGCGTCTACGAGCAGTACTTC.

The chain has TRBV5-6 and TRBJ2-7; TRBD1 or TRBD2 may be the D gene (5 bases each). The V end was cut by 4 bases, the J end by 3 bases, with 17 bases between. The CDR3 extends over 15 amino acids. Per germline, CDR1 SGHDT and CDR2 YYEEEE. CDR3 in DNA: TGTGCCAGCAGCACTACCGGGACCCAACTCTACGAGCAGTACTTC. Its translation: CASSTTGTQLYEQYF.

Concerning this clone itself: This sample includes further DNA sequences coding for the same CDR3. The gene calls are TRBV27 and TRBJ2-7; the D gene is possibly TRBD2 (6 bases). This CDR3 has 14 residues. CDR1 MNHEY and CDR2 SMNVEV come from the germline V gene (reference sequence). Trimming cost V 2 bases and J 4 bases, with 12 bases left between them. CDR3 protein: CASSLTGALYEQYF. CDR3 in DNA: TGTGCCAGCAGTTTAACGGGAGCCCTGTACGAGCAGTACTTC.

This clone appeared a few times. The chain combines TRBV5-6 with TRBJ2-2; D is unresolved. V lost 4 bases and J 4 bases, leaving 8 bases between the germline ends. The CDR3 runs 13 residues. Germline loops: CDR1 SGHDT, CDR2 YYEEEE. The CDR3 loop reads CASSASPTGELFF. The CDR3 DNA follows: TGTGCCAGCAGCGCCTCTCCCACCGGGGAGCTGTTTTTT. Looking up the rest from reference TRBV5-6 and TRBJ2-2 gives the full variable domain: DAGVTQSPTHLIKTRGQQVTLRCSPKSGHDTVSWYQQALGQGPQFIFQYYEEEERQRGNFPDRFSGHQFPNYSSELNVNALLLGDSALYLCASSASPTGELFFGEGSRLTVL.

The chain is built from TRBV30 and TRBJ2-2; D uncertain. Per germline, CDR1 GTSNPN and CDR2 SVGIG (reference sequence). V was cut by 0 bases and J by 0 bases, with 5 bases left in between. This CDR3 comprises 14 residues. The CDR3 bases are TGTGCCTGGAGTGTGGGCTCGAACACCGGGGAGCTGTTTTTT. Residues: CAWSVGSNTGELFF. Together with reference TRBV30 and TRBJ2-2, the CDR3 gives the full variable domain: SQTIHQWPATLVQPVGSPLSLECTVEGTSNPNLYWYRQAAGRGLQLLFYSVGIGQISSEVPQNLSASRPQDRQFILSSKKLLLSDSGFYLCAWSVGSNTGELFFGEGSRLTVL.

V is TRBV10-2 and J is TRBJ1-1; the D is unclear. The germline V and J ends were trimmed by 8 bases and 0 bases, with 16 bases remaining between them. Germline-derived CDR1 and CDR2 are WSHSY and SAAADI. The CDR3 is made up of 15 amino acids. In DNA form, the CDR3 reads TGCGCCAGCCAAGGGAGCATTCACATGAACACTGAAGCTTTCTTT. Translation: CASQGSIHMNTEAFF.

J is TRBJ2-7 and V is TRBV5-4, with TRBD1 matching 8 bases. V was clipped by 2 bases and J by 3 bases; unmatched bases: 1. The CDR3 contains 13 residues. Germline values: CDR1 SGHNT, CDR2 YYREEE (reference sequence). CDR3 nucleotides: TGTGCCAGCAGCTTTACAGGGGGCTACGAGCAGTACTTC. This sequence encodes CASSFTGGYEQYF.

As to this clone: This CDR3 is also generated by other DNA sequences in the sample. The chain links TRBV28 to TRBJ1-3, with D unresolved. Between the trimmed V and J ends, which lost 2 bases and 2 bases, there was a span of 7 bases. CDR1 is MDHEN, CDR2 SYDVKM, per germline. The CDR3 is 14 residues long. DNA of the CDR3: TGTGCCAGCAGTTTAAGCGGCACTGGAAACACCATATATTTT. It specifies CASSLSGTGNTIYF. Full variable domain (remainder filled in from reference TRBV28 and TRBJ1-3): DVKVTQSSRYLVKRTGEKVFLECVQDMDHENMFWYRQDPGLGLRLIYFSYDVKMKEKGDIPEGYSVSREKKERFSLILESASTNQTSMYLCASSLSGTGNTIYFGEGSWLTVV.

The genes are TRBV4-2 and TRBJ1-1, with 8 bases identical to TRBD1. Trimming took 0 bases from V and 6 from J; bases not matched to a gene: 3. This CDR3 has 14 amino acids. The germline V gene encodes CDR1 LGHNA and CDR2 YNFKEQ. The CDR3 coding sequence is TGTGCCAGCAGCCAAGAGACAGGGGTTGCTGAAGCTTTCTTT. Protein product: CASSQETGVAEAFF.

This clone was observed a single time. The chain joins TRBV19 to TRBJ2-5, with 8 bases lining up with TRBD1. The CDR3 runs 13 residues. V shed 5 bases and J 7 bases; nucleotides not matched to a gene: 6. Germline V gene sequence: CDR1 LNHDA, CDR2 SQIVND (reference sequence). The CDR3: CASSPGQGMTQYF. CDR3 sequence (DNA): TGTGCCAGTAGTCCCGGACAGGGTATGACCCAGTACTTC.

J is TRBJ1-5 and V is TRBV7-9; the D is unclear. CDR3 size: 12 residues. V lost 7 bases and J lost 7, with 11 bases in between. The V gene's germline CDR1 is SEHNR and CDR2 FQNEAQ (reference sequence). Here the CDR3 DNA reads TGTGCCAGCACCTCTAACCACCAGCCCCAGCATTTT. Amino acids: CASTSNHQPQHF.

V is TRBV6-6 and J is TRBJ2-5; D remains unclear. Germline V gene data show CDR1 as MNHNY and CDR2 as SVGAGI (reference sequence). Trimming pared 6 bases from V and 4 bases from J, leaving 21 bases between. The CDR3 contains 16 residues. This CDR3 reads CASRQNKQKGIETQYF. The CDR3, as DNA: TGTGCCAGCAGGCAAAATAAACAGAAGGGTATAGAGACCCAGTACTTC.

This clone has a handful of counts. The chain couples TRBV6-4 to TRBJ2-7, with D possibly matching TRBD2 (5 bases). V was pared by 5 bases and J by 5 bases, with 13 bases between. The germline V gene encodes CDR1 MRHNA and CDR2 SNTAGT. CDR3 size: 13 residues. CDR3 protein: CASSLTSNDEQYF. In DNA, the CDR3 is TGTGCCAGCAGTTTAACTAGTAACGACGAGCAGTACTTC.

This clone came up once. The identical CDR3 is also encoded by other nucleotide sequences in the sample. This chain joins TRBV28 and TRBJ2-7; no clear D gene. V was clipped by 5 bases and J by 2 bases, with 4 bases between them. Per germline, CDR1 MDHEN and CDR2 SYDVKM. This CDR3 is 11 amino acids long. The CDR3 region has the DNA TGTGCCAGCAGTACGACCTACGAGCAGTACTTC. Amino acid sequence: CASSTTYEQYF.

This chain links TRBV6-5 with TRBJ2-7, with a possible D match to TRBD1 (6 bases). This CDR3 contains 14 residues. CDR1 is MNHEY and CDR2 is SVGAGI in the germline V gene. The V end was cut by 2 bases, the J end by 3 bases, with 11 bases between. The CDR3 reads CASSYDRNLYEQYF. CDR3 coding DNA: TGTGCCAGCAGTTACGACAGGAACCTCTACGAGCAGTACTTC.

V gene TRBV6-5 combines with J gene TRBJ2-7, with a possible D match to TRBD2 (6 bases). The V and J ends lost 6 bases and 0 bases respectively, with 12 bases between them. Germline V gene data show CDR1 as MNHEY and CDR2 as SVGAGI. The CDR3 consists of 14 residues. CDR3 DNA sequence: TGTGCCAGCAGCCCCCGGAGGGGCTCCTACGAGCAGTACTTC. Its protein is CASSPRRGSYEQYF.

J is TRBJ1-6 and V is TRBV30; D may be TRBD1 (5 bases). The CDR3 has 11 amino acids. V was shortened by 0 bases and J by 16 bases, with 10 bases between the two germline ends. Germline assignment: CDR1 GTSNPN and CDR2 SVGIG (reference sequence). The CDR3 sequence is CAWSVGDLLHF. For the CDR3, the DNA is TGTGCCTGGAGTGTCGGGGACCTACTCCACTTT.

The chain couples TRBV28 to TRBJ1-1, with D maybe TRBD1 (6 bases). V lost 2 bases and J 2 bases, leaving 12 bases between the germline ends. The CDR3 is 15 amino acids. Germline V gene lookup returns CDR1 MDHEN and CDR2 SYDVKM. The CDR3 nucleotides are TGTGCCAGCAGTTTAACCGACAGGTCTAACACTGAAGCTTTCTTT. It specifies CASSLTDRSNTEAFF.

The chain has TRBV6-5 and TRBJ2-2; D is possibly TRBD1 (7 bases). This CDR3 has 15 amino acids. V was shortened by 6 bases and J by 0 bases, with 11 bases between the two germline ends. In germline, CDR1 is MNHEY, CDR2 SVGAGI. CDR3 amino acids: CASRRDSANTGELFF. The CDR3 DNA follows: TGTGCCAGCAGGCGGGACAGCGCGAACACCGGGGAGCTGTTTTTT.